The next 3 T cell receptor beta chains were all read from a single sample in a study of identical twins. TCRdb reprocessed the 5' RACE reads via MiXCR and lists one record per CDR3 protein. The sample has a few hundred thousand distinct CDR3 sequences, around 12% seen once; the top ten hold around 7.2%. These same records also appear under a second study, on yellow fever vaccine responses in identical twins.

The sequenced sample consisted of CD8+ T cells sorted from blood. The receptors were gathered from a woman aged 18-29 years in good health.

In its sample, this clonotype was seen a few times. The CDR3 DNA is TGTGCCAGCAGCGTAGAATCTCAGTTTGATGAGCAGTTCTTC. Residues: CASSVESQFDEQFF. The chain has TRBV9 and TRBJ2-1; D uncertain. CDR3 size: 14 residues. V was pared by 0 bases and J by 8 bases, with 12 bases between. Germline V lookup: CDR1 SGDLS, CDR2 YYNGEE.

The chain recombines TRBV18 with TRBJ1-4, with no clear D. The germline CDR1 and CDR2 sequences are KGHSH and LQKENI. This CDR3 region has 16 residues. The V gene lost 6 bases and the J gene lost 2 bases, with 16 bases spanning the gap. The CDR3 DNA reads TGTGCCAGCTCGCGTGGAGGGTGGAGGACTAATGAAAAACTGTTTTTT. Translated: CASSRGGWRTNEKLFF.

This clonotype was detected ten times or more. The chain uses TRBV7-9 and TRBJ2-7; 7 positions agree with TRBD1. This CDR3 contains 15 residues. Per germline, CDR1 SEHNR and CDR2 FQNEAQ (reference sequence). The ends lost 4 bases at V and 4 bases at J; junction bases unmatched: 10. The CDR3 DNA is TGTGCCAGCAGCTCCACACAGGGGATCGGGTACGAGCAGTACTTC. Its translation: CASSSTQGIGYEQYF.